The source of this T cell receptor beta chain is a study of shared clonotypes between healthy human individuals. Sorted-subset replicate PCRs used about 190 ng of genomic DNA. This amount corresponded to approximately 30,000 T cell genomes. In the authors' methods: ImmunoSEQ sequences covered only the junction and lacked quality scores; filtering therefore differed. The protocol was immunoSEQ multiplex PCR, while the TCRdb copy is restricted to in-frame clones and leaves out a portion. V and J calls and clone size are those listed in that table; D and trimming were worked out from the DNA. This table has 2 million to 3 million clones, approximately 94% appearing once. CDR1 MNHEY and CDR2 SMNVEV come from the germline V gene (reference sequence). This CDR3 has 20 amino acids. Trimming removed 0 bases from V and 8 bases from J; junction bases left unmatched: 20.

This sequence originates from a man younger than 35 in good health. Some clones in this sample may be carry-over from other donors' samples. Material for sequencing was naive CD4+ T cells from PBMCs. Subset specified: CD45RA+ positively selected. The rearrangement joins TRBV27 to TRBJ2-1; 9 bases are a match to TRBD2. CDR3 loop: CASSLSPGRASGTGRDEQFF. The DNA for the CDR3 is TGTGCCAGCAGTTTATCTCCAGGGAGGGCTAGCGGGACGGGTCGTGATGAGCAGTTCTTC.